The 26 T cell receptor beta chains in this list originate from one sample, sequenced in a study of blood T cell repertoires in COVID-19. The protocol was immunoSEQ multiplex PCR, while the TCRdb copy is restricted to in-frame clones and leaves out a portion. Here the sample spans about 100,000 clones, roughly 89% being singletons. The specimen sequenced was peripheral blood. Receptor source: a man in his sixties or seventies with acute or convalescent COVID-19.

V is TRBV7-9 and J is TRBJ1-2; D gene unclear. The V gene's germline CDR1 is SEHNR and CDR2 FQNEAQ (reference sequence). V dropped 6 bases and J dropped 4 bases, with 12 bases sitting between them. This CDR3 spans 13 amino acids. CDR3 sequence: CASSQALGYGYTF. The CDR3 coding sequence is TGTGCCAGCAGTCAGGCGCTGGGCTATGGCTACACCTTC.

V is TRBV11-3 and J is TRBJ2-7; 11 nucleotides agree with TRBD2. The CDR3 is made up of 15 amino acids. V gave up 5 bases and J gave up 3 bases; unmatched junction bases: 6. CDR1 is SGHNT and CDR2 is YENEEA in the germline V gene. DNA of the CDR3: TGTGCCAGCAGCCCCACCACTAGCGGGAGCTACGAGCAGTACTTC. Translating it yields CASSPTTSGSYEQYF.

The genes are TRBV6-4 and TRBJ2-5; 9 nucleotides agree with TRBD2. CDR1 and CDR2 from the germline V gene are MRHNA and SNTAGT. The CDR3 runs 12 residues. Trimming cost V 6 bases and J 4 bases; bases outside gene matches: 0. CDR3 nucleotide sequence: TGTGCCAGCAGGACTAGCGGAGAGACCCAGTACTTC. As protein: CASRTSGETQYF.

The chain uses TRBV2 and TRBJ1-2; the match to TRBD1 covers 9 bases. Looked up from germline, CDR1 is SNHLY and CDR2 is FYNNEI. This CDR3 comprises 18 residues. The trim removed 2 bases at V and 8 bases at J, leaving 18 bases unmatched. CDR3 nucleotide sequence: TGTGCCAGCAGTGAATTCGGAGGGACAGGGACCACTTGGAAAGGCTACACCTTC. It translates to CASSEFGGTGTTWKGYTF.

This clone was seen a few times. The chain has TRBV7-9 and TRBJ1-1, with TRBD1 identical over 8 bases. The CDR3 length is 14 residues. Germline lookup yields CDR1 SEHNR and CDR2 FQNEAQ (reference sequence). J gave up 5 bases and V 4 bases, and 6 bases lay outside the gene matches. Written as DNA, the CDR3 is TGTGCCAGCAGCTCGCAGGGGGCTATGACTGAAGCTTTCTTT. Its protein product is CASSSQGAMTEAFF.

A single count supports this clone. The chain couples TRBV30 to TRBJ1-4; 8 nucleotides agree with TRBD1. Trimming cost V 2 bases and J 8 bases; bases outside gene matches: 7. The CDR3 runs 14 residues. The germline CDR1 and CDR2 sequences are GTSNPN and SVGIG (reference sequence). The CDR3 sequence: CAWSRTGSEEKLFF. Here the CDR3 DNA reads TGTGCCTGGAGTAGGACAGGGAGTGAGGAAAAACTGTTTTTT. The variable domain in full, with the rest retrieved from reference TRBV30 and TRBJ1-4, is SQTIHQWPATLVQPVGSPLSLECTVEGTSNPNLYWYRQAAGRGLQLLFYSVGIGQISSEVPQNLSASRPQDRQFILSSKKLLLSDSGFYLCAWSRTGSEEKLFFGSGTQLSVL.

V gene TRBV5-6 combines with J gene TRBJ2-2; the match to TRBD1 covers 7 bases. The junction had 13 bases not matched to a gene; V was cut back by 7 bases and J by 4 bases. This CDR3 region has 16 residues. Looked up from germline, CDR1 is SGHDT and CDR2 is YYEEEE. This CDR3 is CASRAIGGRGTGELFF. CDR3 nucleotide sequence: TGTGCCAGCCGTGCCATAGGGGGCCGTGGCACCGGGGAGCTGTTTTTT.

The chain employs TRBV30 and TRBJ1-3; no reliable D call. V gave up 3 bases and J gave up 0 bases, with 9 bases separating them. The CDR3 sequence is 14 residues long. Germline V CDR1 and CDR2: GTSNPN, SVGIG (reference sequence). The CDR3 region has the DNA TGTGCCTGGAGCCAGGCCCACTCTGGAAACACCATATATTTT. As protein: CAWSQAHSGNTIYF.

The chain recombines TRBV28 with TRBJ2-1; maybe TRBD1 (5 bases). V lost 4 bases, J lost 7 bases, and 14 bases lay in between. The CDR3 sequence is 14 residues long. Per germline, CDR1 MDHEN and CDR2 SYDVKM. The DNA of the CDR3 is TGTGCCAGCAGTTCTCCTCCAGGGCGAAATGAGCAGTTCTTC. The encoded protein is CASSSPPGRNEQFF.

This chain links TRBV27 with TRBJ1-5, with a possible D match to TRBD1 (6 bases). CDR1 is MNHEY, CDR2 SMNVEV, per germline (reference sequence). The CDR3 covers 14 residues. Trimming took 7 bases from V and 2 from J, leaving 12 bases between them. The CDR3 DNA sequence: TGTGCCAGCACCGCATCAGGGGGCAATCAGCCCCAGCATTTT. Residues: CASTASGGNQPQHF.

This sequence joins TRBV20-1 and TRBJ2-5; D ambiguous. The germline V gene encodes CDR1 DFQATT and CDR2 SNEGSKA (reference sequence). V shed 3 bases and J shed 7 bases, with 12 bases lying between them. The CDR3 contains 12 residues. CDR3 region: CSASSLGATQYF. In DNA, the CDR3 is TGCAGTGCTAGTTCATTGGGCGCGACCCAGTACTTC.

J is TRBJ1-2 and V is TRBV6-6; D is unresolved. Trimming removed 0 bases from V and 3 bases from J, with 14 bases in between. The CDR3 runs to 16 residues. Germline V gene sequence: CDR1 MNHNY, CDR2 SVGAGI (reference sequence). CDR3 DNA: TGTGCCAGCAGTTACTCTCTAGAGGCCGAGGACTATGGCTACACCTTC. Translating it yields CASSYSLEAEDYGYTF.

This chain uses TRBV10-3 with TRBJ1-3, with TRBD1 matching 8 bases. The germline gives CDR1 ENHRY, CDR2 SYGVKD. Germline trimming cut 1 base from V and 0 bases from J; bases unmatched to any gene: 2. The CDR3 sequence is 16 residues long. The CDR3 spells CAISEFGQGSGNTIYF. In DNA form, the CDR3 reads TGTGCCATCAGTGAGTTTGGACAGGGCTCTGGAAACACCATATATTTT.

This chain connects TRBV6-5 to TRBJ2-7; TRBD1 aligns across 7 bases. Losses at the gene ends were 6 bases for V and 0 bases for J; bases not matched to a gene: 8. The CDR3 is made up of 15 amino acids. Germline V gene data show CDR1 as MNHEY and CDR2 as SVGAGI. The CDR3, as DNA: TGTGCCAGCAGCACCCCCGGGACAGCCTCCTACGAGCAGTACTTC. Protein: CASSTPGTASYEQYF.

CDR3 sequence reads: CASTREYEQYF. CDR3 bases: TGTGCCAGCACCAGGGAATACGAGCAGTACTTC. This chain uses TRBV2 with TRBJ2-7, with D perhaps matching TRBD1 (5 bases). Germline V CDR1 and CDR2: SNHLY, FYNNEI. Deletions cut 7 bases from V and 4 bases from J, with 8 bases between. The CDR3 loop spans 11 amino acids.

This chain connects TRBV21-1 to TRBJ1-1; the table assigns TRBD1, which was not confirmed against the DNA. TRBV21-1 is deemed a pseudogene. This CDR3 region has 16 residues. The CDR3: CASNQPGQGKGTEAFF. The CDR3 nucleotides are TGTGCCAGCAACCAACCGGGACAGGGAAAAGGCACTGAAGCTTTCTTT.

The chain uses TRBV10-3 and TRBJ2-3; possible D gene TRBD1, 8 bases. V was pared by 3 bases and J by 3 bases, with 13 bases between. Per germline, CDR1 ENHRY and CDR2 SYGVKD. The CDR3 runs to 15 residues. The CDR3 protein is CAISEQGGATDTQYF. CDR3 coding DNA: TGTGCCATCAGTGAACAGGGGGGGGCTACAGATACGCAGTATTTT.

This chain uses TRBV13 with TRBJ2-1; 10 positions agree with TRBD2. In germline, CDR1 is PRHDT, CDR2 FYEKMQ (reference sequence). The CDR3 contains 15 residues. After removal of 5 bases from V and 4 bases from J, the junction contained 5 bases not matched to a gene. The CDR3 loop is CASSPGTSVYNEQFF. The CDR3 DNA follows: TGTGCCAGCAGCCCAGGGACTAGCGTTTACAATGAGCAGTTCTTC.

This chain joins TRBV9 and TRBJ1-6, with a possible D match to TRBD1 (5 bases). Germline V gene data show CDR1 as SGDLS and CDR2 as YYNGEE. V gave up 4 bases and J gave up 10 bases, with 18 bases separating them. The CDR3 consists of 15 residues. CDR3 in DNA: TGTGCCAGCAGCCTCGGTCGCAGGGATGGATCACCCCTCCACTTT. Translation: CASSLGRRDGSPLHF. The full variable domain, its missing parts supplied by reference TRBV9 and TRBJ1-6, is DSGVTQTPKHLITATGQRVTLRCSPRSGDLSVYWYQQSLDQGLQFLIQYYNGEERAKGNILERFSAQQFPDLHSELNLSSLELGDSALYFCASSLGRRDGSPLHFGNGTRLTVT.

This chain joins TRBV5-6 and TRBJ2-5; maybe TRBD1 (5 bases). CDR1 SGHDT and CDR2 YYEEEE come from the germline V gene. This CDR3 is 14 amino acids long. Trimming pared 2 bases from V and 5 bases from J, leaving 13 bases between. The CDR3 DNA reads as TGTGCCAGCAGCTTCCTAGGGGCGAGGGAGACCCAGTACTTC. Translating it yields CASSFLGARETQYF.

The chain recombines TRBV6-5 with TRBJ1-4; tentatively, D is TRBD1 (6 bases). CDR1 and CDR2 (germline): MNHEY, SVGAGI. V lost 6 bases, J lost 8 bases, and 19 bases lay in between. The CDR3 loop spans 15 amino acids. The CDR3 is CASSPRQEADEKLFF. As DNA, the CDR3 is TGTGCCAGCAGCCCCCGACAGGAGGCGGACGAAAAACTGTTTTTT.

The CDR3 nucleotides read TGTGCCAGCAGCTTTCGACAGGGCGAAGCTTTCTTT. Its protein is CASSFRQGEAFF. The chain carries TRBV7-9 and TRBJ1-1; the match to TRBD1 covers 7 bases. The V and J ends lost 3 bases and 8 bases, in that order; junction bases with no gene match: 3. The CDR3 is made up of 12 amino acids. Germline V gene sequence: CDR1 SEHNR, CDR2 FQNEAQ (reference sequence).

The CDR3 here is CATRDGQRLLYGYTF. The CDR3 nucleotides are TGTGCCACCAGAGATGGACAGCGCCTTCTTTATGGCTACACCTTC. The rearrangement joins TRBV6-5 to TRBJ1-2, with D tentatively TRBD1 (6 bases). Per the germline V gene, CDR1 is MNHEY and CDR2 is SVGAGI. The CDR3 spans 15 residues. The germline V and J ends were trimmed by 10 bases and 5 bases, with 23 bases remaining between them.

In nucleotides, the CDR3 is TGTGCCAGCTCACCAAGTGGGCAGGGGGTAAAGTATTTT. Its protein is CASSPSGQGVKYF. J is TRBJ2-3 and V is TRBV18; 7 bases fit TRBD1. CDR1 and CDR2 from the germline V gene are KGHSH and LQKENI. V lost 2 bases to trimming and J lost 13 bases; unmatched junction nucleotides: 9. The CDR3 sequence is 13 residues long.

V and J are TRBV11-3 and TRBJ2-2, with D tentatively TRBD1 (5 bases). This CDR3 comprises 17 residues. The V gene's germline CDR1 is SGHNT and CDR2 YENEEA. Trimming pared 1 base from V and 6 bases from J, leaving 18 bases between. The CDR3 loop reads CASSLVGLTDWAGELFF. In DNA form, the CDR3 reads TGTGCCAGCAGCTTAGTGGGGCTGACTGATTGGGCCGGGGAGCTGTTTTTT.

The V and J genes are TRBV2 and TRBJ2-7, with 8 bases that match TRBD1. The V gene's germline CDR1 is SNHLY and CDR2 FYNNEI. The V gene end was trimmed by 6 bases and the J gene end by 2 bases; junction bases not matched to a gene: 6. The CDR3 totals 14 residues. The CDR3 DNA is TGTGCCAGCAGCCAGGGACAGGCGCCCTACGAGCAGTACTTC. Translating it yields CASSQGQAPYEQYF. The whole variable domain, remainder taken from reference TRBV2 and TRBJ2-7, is EPEVTQTPSHQVTQMGQEVILRCVPISNHLYFYWYRQILGQKVEFLVSFYNNEISEKSEIFDDQFSVERPDGSNFTLKIRSTKLEDSAMYFCASSQGQAPYEQYFGPGTRLTVT.